The clone carrying this T cell receptor beta chain was recorded a few times. Its antigen is unknown. This sample was included in a study of T cell repertoires in cytomegalovirus infection. Study conclusions and caveats: Within the response measured ex vivo, HLA-C-restricted CMV-specific TCR beta clonotypes were dominant.

Each CDR3 protein is one row after TCRdb ran MiXCR on the reads. The sample carries approximately 200,000 distinct CDR3 sequences, 25% to 30% recorded once. The CDR3 length is 14 residues. Deletions cut 6 bases from V and 2 bases from J, with 14 bases between. Germline CDR1 is MNHNS and CDR2 is SASEGT. This sequence was found in a human donor in good health (CMV status not recorded). Some clones in this sample may be carry-over from other donors' samples. Sequencing input: PBMCs. The chain links TRBV6-1 to TRBJ2-7; no reliable D call. The CDR3 is CASRPYEVTYEQYF. The CDR3 nucleotides read TGTGCCAGCAGACCATACGAGGTAACCTACGAGCAGTACTTC.